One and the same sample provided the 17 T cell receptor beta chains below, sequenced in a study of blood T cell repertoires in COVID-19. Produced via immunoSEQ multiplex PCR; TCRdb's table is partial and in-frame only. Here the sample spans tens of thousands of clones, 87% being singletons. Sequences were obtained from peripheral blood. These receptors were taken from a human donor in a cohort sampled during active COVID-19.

The CDR3 region has the DNA TGCAGCGCACCTGGGCCATCCCGAAGCACAGATACGCAGTATTTT. Translation: CSAPGPSRSTDTQYF. The V and J genes are TRBV29-1 and TRBJ2-3; D is unresolved. The CDR3 contains 15 residues. The germline V gene encodes CDR1 SQVTM and CDR2 ANQGSEA. The ends were cut back, 7 bases at V and 0 bases at J, with 17 bases in the middle.

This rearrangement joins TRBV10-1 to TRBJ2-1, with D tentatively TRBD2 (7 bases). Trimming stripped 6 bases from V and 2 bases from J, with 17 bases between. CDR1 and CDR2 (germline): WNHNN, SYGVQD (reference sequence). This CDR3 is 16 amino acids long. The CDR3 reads CASSPLSGGAYNEQFF. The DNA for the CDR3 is TGCGCCAGCAGCCCCTTATCGGGGGGCGCCTACAATGAGCAGTTCTTC.

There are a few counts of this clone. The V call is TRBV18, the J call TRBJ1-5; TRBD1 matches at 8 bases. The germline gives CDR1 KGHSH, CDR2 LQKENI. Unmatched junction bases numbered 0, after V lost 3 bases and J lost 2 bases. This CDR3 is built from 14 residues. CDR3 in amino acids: CASSPTGGNQPQHF. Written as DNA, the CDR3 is TGTGCCAGCTCACCGACAGGGGGCAATCAGCCCCAGCATTTT.

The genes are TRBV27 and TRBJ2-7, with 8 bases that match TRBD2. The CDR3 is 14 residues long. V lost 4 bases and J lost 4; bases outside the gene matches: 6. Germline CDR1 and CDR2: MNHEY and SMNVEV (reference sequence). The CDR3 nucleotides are TGTGCCAGCAGTTGGGGTGGCGGGGGGTACGAGCAGTACTTC. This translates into CASSWGGGGYEQYF.

The CDR3 bases are TGTGCCAGCAGCGACAGGGGACGGAACACTGAAGCTTTCTTT. Residues: CASSDRGRNTEAFF. V and J are TRBV7-2 and TRBJ1-1, with 8 bases matching TRBD1. The germline V gene has CDR1 SGHTA and CDR2 FQGNSA. There are 14 residues in the CDR3. J lost 1 base, V lost 5 bases, and 3 bases had no gene match.

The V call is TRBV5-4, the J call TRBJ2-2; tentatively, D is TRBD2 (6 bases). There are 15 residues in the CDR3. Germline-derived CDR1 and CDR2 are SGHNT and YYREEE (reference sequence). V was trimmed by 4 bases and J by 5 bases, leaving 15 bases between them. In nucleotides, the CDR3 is TGTGCCAGCAGCCCAACTAGCTGGGGGACCGGGGAGCTGTTTTTT. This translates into CASSPTSWGTGELFF.

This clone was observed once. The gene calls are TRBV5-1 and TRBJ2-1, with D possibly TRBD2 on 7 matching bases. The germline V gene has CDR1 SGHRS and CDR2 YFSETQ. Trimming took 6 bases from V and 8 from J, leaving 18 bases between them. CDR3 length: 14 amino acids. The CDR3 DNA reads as TGCGCCAGCAAAAACCTAGCGGAGGGGGATGAGCAGTTCTTC. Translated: CASKNLAEGDEQFF.

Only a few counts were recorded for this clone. CDR3 sequence reads: CASSAGGIEQPQHF. The CDR3 nucleotides read TGTGCCAGCAGCGCTGGGGGGATAGAGCAGCCCCAGCATTTT. The chain joins TRBV7-9 to TRBJ1-5; tentatively, D is TRBD1 (5 bases). CDR1 is SEHNR, CDR2 FQNEAQ, per germline (reference sequence). Trimming removed 5 bases from V and 7 bases from J, with 15 bases in between. This CDR3 comprises 14 residues.

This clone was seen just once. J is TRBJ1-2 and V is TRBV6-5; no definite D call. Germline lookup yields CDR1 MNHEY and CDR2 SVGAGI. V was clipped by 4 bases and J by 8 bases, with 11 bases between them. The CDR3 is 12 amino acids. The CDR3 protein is CASSSTASGYTF. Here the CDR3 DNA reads TGTGCCAGCAGTTCGACCGCTAGCGGCTACACCTTC.

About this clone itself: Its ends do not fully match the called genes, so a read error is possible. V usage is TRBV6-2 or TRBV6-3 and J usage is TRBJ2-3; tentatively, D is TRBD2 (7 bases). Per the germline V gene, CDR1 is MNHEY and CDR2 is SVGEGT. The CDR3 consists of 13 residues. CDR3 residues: CASSLLATGTQYF. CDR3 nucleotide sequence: TGTGCCAGCAGTTTACTAGCGACAGGTACGCAGTATTTT.

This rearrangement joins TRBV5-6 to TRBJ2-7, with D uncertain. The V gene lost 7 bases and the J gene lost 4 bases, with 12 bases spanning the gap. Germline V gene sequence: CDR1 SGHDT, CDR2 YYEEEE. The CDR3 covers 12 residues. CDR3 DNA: TGTGCCAGCTCAGACATCTCATACGAGCAGTACTTC. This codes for CASSDISYEQYF. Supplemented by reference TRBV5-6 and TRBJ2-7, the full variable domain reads DAGVTQSPTHLIKTRGQQVTLRCSPKSGHDTVSWYQQALGQGPQFIFQYYEEEERQRGNFPDRFSGHQFPNYSSELNVNALLLGDSALYLCASSDISYEQYFGPGTRLTVT.

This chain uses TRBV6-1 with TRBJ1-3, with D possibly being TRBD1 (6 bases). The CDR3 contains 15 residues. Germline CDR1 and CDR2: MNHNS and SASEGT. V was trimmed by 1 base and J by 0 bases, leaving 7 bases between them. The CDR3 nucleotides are TGTGCCAGCAGTGAAGTAGGGGGCTCTGGAAACACCATATATTTT. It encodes CASSEVGGSGNTIYF.

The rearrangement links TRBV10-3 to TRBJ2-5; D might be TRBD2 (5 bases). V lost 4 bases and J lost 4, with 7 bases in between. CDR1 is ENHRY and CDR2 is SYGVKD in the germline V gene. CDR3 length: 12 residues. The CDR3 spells CAISAEGETQYF. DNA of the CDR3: TGTGCCATCAGTGCAGAGGGAGAGACCCAGTACTTC.

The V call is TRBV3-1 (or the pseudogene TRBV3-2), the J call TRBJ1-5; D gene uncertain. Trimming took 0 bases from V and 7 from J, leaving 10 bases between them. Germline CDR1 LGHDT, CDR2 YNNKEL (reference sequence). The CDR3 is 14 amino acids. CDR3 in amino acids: CASSQDHRDQPQHF. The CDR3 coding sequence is TGTGCCAGCAGCCAAGACCACAGAGACCAGCCCCAGCATTTT.

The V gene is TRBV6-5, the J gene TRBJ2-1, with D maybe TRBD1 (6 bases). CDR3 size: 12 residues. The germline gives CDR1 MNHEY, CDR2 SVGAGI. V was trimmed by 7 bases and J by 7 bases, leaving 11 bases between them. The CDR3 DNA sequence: TGTGCCAGCAAGGGGGTGGGGAATGAGCAGTTCTTC. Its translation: CASKGVGNEQFF.

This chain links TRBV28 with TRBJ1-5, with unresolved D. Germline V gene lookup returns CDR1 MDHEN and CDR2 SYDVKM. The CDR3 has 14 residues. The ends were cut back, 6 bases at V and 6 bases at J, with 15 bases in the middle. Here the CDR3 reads CASSQDRVGQPQHF. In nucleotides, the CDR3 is TGTGCCAGCAGCCAAGACCGGGTGGGTCAGCCCCAGCATTTT.

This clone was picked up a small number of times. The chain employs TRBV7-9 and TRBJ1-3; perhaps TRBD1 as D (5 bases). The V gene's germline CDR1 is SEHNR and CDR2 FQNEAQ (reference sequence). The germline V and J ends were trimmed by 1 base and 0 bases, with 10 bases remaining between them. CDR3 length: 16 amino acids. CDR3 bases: TGTGCCAGCAGCTTAGAGCATGGGGCCTCTGGAAACACCATATATTTT. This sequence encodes CASSLEHGASGNTIYF. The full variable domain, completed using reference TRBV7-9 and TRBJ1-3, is DTGVSQNPRHKITKRGQNVTFRCDPISEHNRLYWYRQTLGQGPEFLTYFQNEAQLEKSRLLSDRFSAERPKGSFSTLEIQRTEQGDSAMYLCASSLEHGASGNTIYFGEGSWLTVV.